This TCR beta chain was recorded in a study of technical replicates of blood from four donors. Data came from immunoSEQ multiplex PCR; TCRdb stores just in-frame clones and leaves some out. Altogether under 90,000 clones are present, roughly 98% being singletons, with the ten largest covering roughly 0.16%. This CDR3 contains 17 residues. The junction had 11 bases not matched to a gene; V was cut back by 0 bases and J by 11 bases. The germline V gene encodes CDR1 MNHEY and CDR2 SMNVEV (reference sequence). Specimen: T cells isolated from PBMCs. This sequence was found in a human donor in good health. The chain carries TRBV27 and TRBJ2-3; 13 bases fit TRBD2. This chain's CDR3 is CASSLSLTSGRADWQYF. Written as DNA, the CDR3 is TGTGCCAGCAGTTTATCCCTTACTAGCGGGAGGGCCGATTGGCAGTATTTT.